This T cell receptor beta chain is drawn from a study of blood T cells in healthy people across ages. Study conclusions and caveats: Because donor CMV status was unknown, expanded clonotype changes were possibly confounded. TCR beta diversity was tightly associated with the proportion of naive T cells.

As for this clonotype: Its target is unknown.

Germline trimming cut 3 bases from V and 2 bases from J; bases unmatched to any gene: 5. Germline-derived CDR1 and CDR2 are MNHEY and SMNVEV (reference sequence). The CDR3 totals 15 residues. A sample-barcoded 5' primer and a J-beta primer mix were used in a second PCR of about 6 to 11 cycles. Each cDNA was tagged by a template-switch adaptor containing 12 random nucleotides. TCRdb reprocessed the 5' RACE reads with MiXCR, giving one entry per CDR3 protein. The sample carries about 720,000 distinct CDR3 sequences, over 20% recorded once. The TCR sequence derives from a man between 65 and 85 years old in good health. The V call is TRBV27, the J call TRBJ2-3; 7 positions match TRBD2. The sample was blood. The CDR3: CASSFWRGTTDTQYF. DNA for the CDR3: TGTGCCAGCAGTTTTTGGCGGGGGACCACAGATACGCAGTATTTT.